The clone carrying this T cell receptor beta chain was counted between two and nine times. What it recognizes is unknown. The data derive from a study of memory CD4+ T cells and cytomegalovirus serostatus. Study information: Healthy Belgian adult donors included roughly ten CMV-positive and some 25 CMV-negative people. Study-level results: A US-trained random forest predicted CMV serostatus with median AUC around 0.9.

Single viable CD3+CD4+CD8-CD45RO+ cells were sorted as the memory CD4+ T cells. Serostatus was set by detecting CMV pp150, pp28, p38, p52 IgG. Trimming removed 2 bases at V and 2 bases at J, with 12 bases between. The length of the CDR3 is 15 residues. Germline CDR1 and CDR2: MNHNY and SVGAGI (reference sequence). How the authors handled the data: After removing out-of-frame reads, 2,204,828 distinct TCRbeta sequences remained. Sequencing used immunoSEQ multiplex PCR; TCRdb keeps in-frame clones, though not all of them. V and J calls and clone size are as listed in that table; D and trimming were resolved from the DNA. The sample consists of about 57,000 clones, over 75% of them appearing once.

The chain combines TRBV6-6 with TRBJ1-2, with D possibly matching TRBD1 (5 bases). Sequencing was carried out using memory CD4+ T cells from blood. The origin of this receptor is an adult in good health and CMV-seronegative. The CDR3 sequence is CASSYKWDRNYGYTF. The CDR3 DNA reads as TGTGCCAGCAGTTACAAGTGGGACCGGAACTATGGCTACACCTTC.